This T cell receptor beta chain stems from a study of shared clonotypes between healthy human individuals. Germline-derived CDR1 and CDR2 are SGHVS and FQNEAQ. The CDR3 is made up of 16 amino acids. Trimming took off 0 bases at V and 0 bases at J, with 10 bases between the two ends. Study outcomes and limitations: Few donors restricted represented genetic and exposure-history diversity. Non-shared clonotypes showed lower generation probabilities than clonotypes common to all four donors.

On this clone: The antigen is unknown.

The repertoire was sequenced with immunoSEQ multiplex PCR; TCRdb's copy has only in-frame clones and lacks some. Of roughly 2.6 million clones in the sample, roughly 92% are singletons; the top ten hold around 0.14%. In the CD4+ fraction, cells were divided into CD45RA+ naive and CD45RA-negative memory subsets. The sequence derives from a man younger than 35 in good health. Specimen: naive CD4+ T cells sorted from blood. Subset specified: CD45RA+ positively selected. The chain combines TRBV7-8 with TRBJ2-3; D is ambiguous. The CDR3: CASSLAGMTSTDTQYF. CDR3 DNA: TGTGCCAGCAGCTTAGCGGGCATGACTAGCACAGATACGCAGTATTTT. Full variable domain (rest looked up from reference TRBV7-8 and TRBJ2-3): GAGVSQSPRYKVAKRGQDVALRCDPISGHVSLFWYQQALGQGPEFLTYFQNEAQLDKSGLPSDRFFAERPEGSVSTLKIQRTQQEDSAVYLCASSLAGMTSTDTQYFGPGTRLTVL.